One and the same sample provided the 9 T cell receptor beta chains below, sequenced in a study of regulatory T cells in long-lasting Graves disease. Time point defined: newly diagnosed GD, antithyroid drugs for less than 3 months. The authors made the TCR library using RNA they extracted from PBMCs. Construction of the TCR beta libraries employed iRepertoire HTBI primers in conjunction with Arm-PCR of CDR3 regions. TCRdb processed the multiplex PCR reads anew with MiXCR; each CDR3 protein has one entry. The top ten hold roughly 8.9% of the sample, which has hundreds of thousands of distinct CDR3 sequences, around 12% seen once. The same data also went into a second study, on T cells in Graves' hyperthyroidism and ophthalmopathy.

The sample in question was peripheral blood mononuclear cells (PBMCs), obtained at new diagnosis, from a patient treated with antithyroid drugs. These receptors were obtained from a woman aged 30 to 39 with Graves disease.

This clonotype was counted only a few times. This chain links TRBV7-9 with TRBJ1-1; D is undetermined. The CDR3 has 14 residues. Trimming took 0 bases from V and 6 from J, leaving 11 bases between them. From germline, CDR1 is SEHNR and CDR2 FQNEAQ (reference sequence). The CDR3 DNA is TGTGCCAGCAGCTTAGCCCTTGTGGTATCTGAAGCTTTCTTT. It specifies CASSLALVVSEAFF.

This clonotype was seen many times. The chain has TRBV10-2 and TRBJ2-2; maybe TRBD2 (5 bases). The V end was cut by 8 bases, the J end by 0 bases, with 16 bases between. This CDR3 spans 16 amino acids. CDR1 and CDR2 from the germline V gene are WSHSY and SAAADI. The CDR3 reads CASFVRESPNTGELFF. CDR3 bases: TGCGCCAGCTTCGTTAGGGAGTCCCCGAACACCGGGGAGCTGTTTTTT.

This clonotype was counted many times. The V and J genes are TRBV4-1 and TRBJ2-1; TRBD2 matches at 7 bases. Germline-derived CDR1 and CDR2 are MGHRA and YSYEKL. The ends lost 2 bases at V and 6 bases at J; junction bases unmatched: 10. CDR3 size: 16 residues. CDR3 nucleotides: TGCGCCAGCAGCCAACCACTTAGGACTAGTGGCAATGAGCAGTTCTTC. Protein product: CASSQPLRTSGNEQFF.

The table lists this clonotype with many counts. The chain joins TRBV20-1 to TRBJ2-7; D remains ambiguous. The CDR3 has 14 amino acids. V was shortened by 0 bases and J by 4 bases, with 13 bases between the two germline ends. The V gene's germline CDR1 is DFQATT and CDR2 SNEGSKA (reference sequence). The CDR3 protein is CSAREDATKYEQYF. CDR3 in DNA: TGCAGTGCTAGAGAGGACGCAACTAAGTACGAGCAGTACTTC.

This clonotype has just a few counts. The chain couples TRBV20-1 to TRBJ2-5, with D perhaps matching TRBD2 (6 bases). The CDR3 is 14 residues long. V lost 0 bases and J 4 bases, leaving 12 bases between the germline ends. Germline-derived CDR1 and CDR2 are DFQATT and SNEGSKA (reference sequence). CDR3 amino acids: CSARDGSPRETQYF. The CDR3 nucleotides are TGCAGTGCTAGAGACGGGAGCCCCCGAGAGACCCAGTACTTC.

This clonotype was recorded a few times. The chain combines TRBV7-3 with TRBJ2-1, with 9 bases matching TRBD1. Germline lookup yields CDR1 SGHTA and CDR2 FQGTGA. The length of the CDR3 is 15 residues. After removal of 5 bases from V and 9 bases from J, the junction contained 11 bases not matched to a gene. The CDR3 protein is CASSLTGGYGGEQFF. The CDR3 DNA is TGTGCCAGCAGCCTGACAGGGGGTTATGGGGGTGAGCAGTTCTTC.

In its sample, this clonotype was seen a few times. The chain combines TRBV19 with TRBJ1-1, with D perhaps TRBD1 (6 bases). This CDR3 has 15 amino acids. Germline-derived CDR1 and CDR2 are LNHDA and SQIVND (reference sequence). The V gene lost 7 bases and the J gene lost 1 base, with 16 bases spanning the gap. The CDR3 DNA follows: TGTGCCAGTAAAAGTTCGGGGGGGGCGAACACTGAAGCTTTCTTT. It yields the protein CASKSSGGANTEAFF.

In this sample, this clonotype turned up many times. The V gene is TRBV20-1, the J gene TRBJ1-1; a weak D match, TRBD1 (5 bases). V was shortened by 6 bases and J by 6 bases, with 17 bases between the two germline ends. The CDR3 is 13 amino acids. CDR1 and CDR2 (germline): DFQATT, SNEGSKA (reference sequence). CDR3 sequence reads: CSAIPFTGAEAFF. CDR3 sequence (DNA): TGCAGTGCAATTCCCTTTACAGGAGCTGAAGCTTTCTTT.

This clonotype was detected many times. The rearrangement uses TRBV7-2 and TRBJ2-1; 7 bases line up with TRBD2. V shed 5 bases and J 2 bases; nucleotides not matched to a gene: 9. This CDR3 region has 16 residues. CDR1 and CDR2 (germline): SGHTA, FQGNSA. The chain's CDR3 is CASSRGVTNPYNEQFF. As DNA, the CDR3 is TGTGCCAGCAGCCGGGGGGTGACAAACCCCTACAATGAGCAGTTCTTC.